The 14 T cell receptor beta chains below all came from one sample that was sequenced in a study of regulatory T cells in long-lasting Graves disease. The time point was: newly diagnosed GD, antithyroid drugs for less than 3 months. The TCR library used RNA extracted from PBMCs. TCR beta libraries were built with iRepertoire HTBI primers and Arm-PCR of CDR3 regions. MiXCR, applied by TCRdb to the multiplex PCR reads, yields one record per CDR3 protein. This table has 350,000 to 450,000 distinct CDR3 sequences, 14% to 15% appearing once. These records were also assigned to another study, of T cells in Graves' hyperthyroidism and ophthalmopathy.

Material: peripheral blood mononuclear cells (PBMCs), obtained at new diagnosis, from a patient treated with antithyroid drugs. These receptors were collected from a woman aged 40 to 50 with Graves disease.

This clonotype has only one observation. Possible read error: a much larger clone is one base away. V gene TRBV5-1 combines with J gene TRBJ2-1; TRBD2 is a possible D gene (5 bases). Trimming removed 0 bases at V and 10 bases at J, with 11 bases between. The CDR3 is 13 amino acids. In germline, CDR1 is SGHRS, CDR2 YFSETQ. The CDR3 reads CASSLGEGYEQFF. The CDR3 DNA sequence: TGCGCCAGCAGCTTGGGTGAGGGCTACGAGCAGTTCTTC.

There are a few counts of this clonotype. The V gene is TRBV3-1, the J gene TRBJ2-7; 8 positions agree with TRBD2. The CDR3 length is 15 residues. Germline CDR1 and CDR2: LGHDT and YNNKEL (reference sequence). V shed 0 bases and J 7 bases; nucleotides not matched to a gene: 8. CDR3 amino acids: CASSQDSGRGREQYF. The CDR3 bases are TGTGCCAGCAGCCAAGACTCCGGGAGGGGTCGGGAGCAGTACTTC.

This clonotype was observed many times. The rearrangement links TRBV28 to TRBJ1-2; 8 positions agree with TRBD1. The J segment lost 6 bases and the V segment lost 4 bases, leaving 13 bases of the junction unmatched. The CDR3 covers 16 residues. CDR1 MDHEN and CDR2 SYDVKM come from the germline V gene. In nucleotides, the CDR3 is TGTGCCAGCAGTTACTGGACCGGGACAGGACAGGATGGCTACACCTTC. It translates to CASSYWTGTGQDGYTF.

The rearrangement joins TRBV6-1 to TRBJ1-3; D unclear. The germline V gene encodes CDR1 MNHNS and CDR2 SASEGT. The CDR3 contains 15 residues. Deletions cut 6 bases from V and 2 bases from J, with 14 bases between. CDR3 nucleotide sequence: TGTGCCAGCAGAGCATTACAGAGGGCTGGAAACACCATATATTTT. Its translation: CASRALQRAGNTIYF.

This clonotype was observed a handful of times. The chain carries TRBV7-6 and TRBJ2-2; D gene ambiguous. From germline, CDR1 is SGHVS and CDR2 FNYEAQ. This CDR3 comprises 15 residues. Trimming took 1 base from V and 0 from J, leaving 6 bases between them. DNA for the CDR3: TGTGCCAGCAGCTTAGGGGCAGCGAACACCGGGGAGCTGTTTTTT. This encodes CASSLGAANTGELFF.

This clonotype was recorded at least ten times. The CDR3 region is CASSDRTAYGYTF. The DNA for the CDR3 is TGTGCCAGCAGCGACAGGACAGCCTATGGCTACACCTTC. The chain is built from TRBV12-3 or TRBV12-4 and TRBJ1-2, with a tentative D call TRBD1 (6 bases). The CDR3 spans 13 residues. Deletions cut 6 bases from V and 4 bases from J, with 12 bases between.

This clonotype was detected only a few times. The chain recombines TRBV5-5 with TRBJ1-3; no clear D gene. The CDR3 is 13 amino acids. The germline V gene has CDR1 SGHKS and CDR2 YYEKEE (reference sequence). The germline V and J ends were trimmed by 1 base and 8 bases, with 10 bases remaining between them. CDR3 region: CASSLNRADTIYF. As DNA, the CDR3 is TGTGCCAGCAGCTTGAATCGGGCGGACACCATATATTTT.

This chain joins TRBV27 and TRBJ1-1; TRBD1 matches at 9 bases. The CDR3 is 17 amino acids. Germline assignment: CDR1 MNHEY and CDR2 SMNVEV (reference sequence). Unmatched junction bases numbered 15, after V lost 4 bases and J lost 6 bases. The CDR3 here is CASSSSLWVGTGSEAFF. CDR3 DNA: TGTGCCAGCAGTTCTTCCTTATGGGTCGGGACAGGGTCTGAAGCTTTCTTT.

V is TRBV7-6 and J is TRBJ1-5; D is unclear. V shed 5 bases and J shed 4 bases, with 15 bases lying between them. Per the germline V gene, CDR1 is SGHVS and CDR2 is FNYEAQ. This CDR3 is 15 amino acids long. The CDR3: CASSRTASSNQPQHF. The CDR3 bases are TGTGCCAGCAGCCGGACCGCCTCGAGTAATCAGCCCCAGCATTTT.

With regard to this clonotype: One end of the junction is discordant with germline, which a read error may explain. The chain recombines TRBV27 with TRBJ2-2; a possible D gene is TRBD2 (5 bases). The CDR3 covers 13 residues. From germline, CDR1 is MNHEY and CDR2 SMNVEV (reference sequence). The CDR3 DNA follows: TGTGCCAGCAGTTTAAATCACGCCGGGAAGCTGTTTTTT. Its translation is CASSLNHAGKLFF.

This clonotype was recorded at least ten times. J is TRBJ2-1 and V is TRBV18, with D possibly matching TRBD1 (5 bases). The CDR3 runs to 13 residues. Between the trimmed V and J ends, which lost 1 base and 5 bases, there was a span of 6 bases. The germline CDR1 and CDR2 sequences are KGHSH and LQKENI. CDR3 in amino acids: CASSPLRDNEQFF. CDR3 in DNA: TGTGCCAGCTCACCACTCAGGGACAATGAGCAGTTCTTC.

This clonotype was counted a few times. The chain joins TRBV12-3 or TRBV12-4 to TRBJ2-5, with 8 bases aligning to TRBD1. The J segment lost 2 bases and the V segment lost 8 bases, leaving 13 bases of the junction unmatched. CDR3 length: 16 amino acids. The CDR3 region is CASAQTGTGYQETQYF. As DNA, the CDR3 is TGTGCCAGCGCTCAAACCGGGACAGGTTATCAAGAGACCCAGTACTTC.

At least ten counts were recorded for this clonotype. The chain is built from TRBV28 and TRBJ1-5; D not certain. This CDR3 spans 14 amino acids. Germline V gives CDR1 MDHEN, CDR2 SYDVKM. V lost 3 bases and J 2 bases, leaving 8 bases between the germline ends. The DNA for the CDR3 is TGTGCCAGCAGTTTGTGGGAGGGCAATCAGCCCCAGCATTTT. As protein: CASSLWEGNQPQHF.

This clonotype showed up many times. This sequence joins TRBV10-3 and TRBJ2-6; D possibly corresponds to TRBD1 (5 bases). Germline V gene lookup returns CDR1 ENHRY and CDR2 SYGVKD. Trimming removed 10 bases at V and 2 bases at J, with 9 bases between. There are 13 residues in the CDR3. The CDR3 DNA reads as TGTGCCAGCCAGGGCACTGGGGCCAACGTCCTGACTTTC. Translated: CASQGTGANVLTF.